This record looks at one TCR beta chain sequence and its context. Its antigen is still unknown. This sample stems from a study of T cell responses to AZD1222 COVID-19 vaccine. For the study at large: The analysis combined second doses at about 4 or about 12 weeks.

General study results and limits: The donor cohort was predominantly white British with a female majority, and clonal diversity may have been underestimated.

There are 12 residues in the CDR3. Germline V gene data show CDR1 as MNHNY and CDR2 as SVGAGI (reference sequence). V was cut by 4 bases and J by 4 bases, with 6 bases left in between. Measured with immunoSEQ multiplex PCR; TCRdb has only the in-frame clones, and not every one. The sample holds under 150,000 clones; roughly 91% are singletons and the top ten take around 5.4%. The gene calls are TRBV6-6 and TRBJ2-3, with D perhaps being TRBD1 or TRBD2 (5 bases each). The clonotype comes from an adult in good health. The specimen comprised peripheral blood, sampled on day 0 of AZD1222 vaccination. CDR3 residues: CASSLGADTQYF. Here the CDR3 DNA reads TGTGCCAGCAGTTTGGGGGCAGATACGCAGTATTTT.